The 7 T cell receptor beta chains below were found in one sample sequenced in a study of T cell repertoires in cytomegalovirus infection (dated by TCRdb to the late 2010s). The sample's treatment or condition label is to be understood as: in vitro stimulation with specific CMV peptide epitopes to enrich CMV-specific T cells. These receptors have no known antigen. Sequencing was carried out with an Illumina HiSeq 1500. The public sequencing data were trimmed at Q25 with fastp and processed into clonotypes with MiXCR by TCRdb, which kept only in-frame beta chains. Every entry covers one CDR3 protein and lists the most common genes and DNA from its rows. This sample gives some 940,000 distinct CDR3 sequences in total; less than 35% of them show up just once. The ten top clones hold about 14% of the sample. Sequenced material: cultured CD8+ T cells from PBMCs, taken from culture after CMV antigen stimulation. The receptors were sampled from a human donor in good health (CMV status not recorded). Some clones in this sample may be carry-over from other donors' samples.

This clonotype was recorded many times. J is TRBJ2-1 and V is TRBV7-2; TRBD1 is a possible D gene (5 bases). CDR1 and CDR2 from the germline V gene are SGHTA and FQGNSA. Trimming removed 0 bases at V and 2 bases at J, with 8 bases between. This CDR3 has 15 amino acids. In DNA form, the CDR3 reads TGTGCCAGCAGCTTAGCCAGGGATCCCTACAATGAGCAGTTCTTC. It specifies CASSLARDPYNEQFF.

This clonotype came up many times. One end of the junction fails to match germline, which may point to a read error. This chain uses TRBV7-6 with TRBJ1-1; a possible D gene is TRBD1 (6 bases). CDR3 length equals 15 residues. Germline-derived CDR1 and CDR2 are SGHVS and FNYEAQ. The CDR3 region is CASSLSTGRNPEAFF. The CDR3 DNA follows: TGTGCCAGCAGCTTAAGCACAGGGAGGAACCCTGAAGCTTTCTTT.

The chain is built from TRBV11-2 and TRBJ2-3, with a possible D match to TRBD1 (6 bases). Germline-derived CDR1 and CDR2 are SGHAT and FQNNGV. The CDR3 runs 16 residues. Trimming removed 0 bases from V and 1 base from J, with 11 bases in between. CDR3 DNA: TGTGCCAGCAGCTTAGAGGGGGCTGAGGGCACAGATACGCAGTATTTT. Its protein product is CASSLEGAEGTDTQYF.

Ten or more counts support this clonotype. The J gene is TRBJ2-5, the V gene TRBV7-2; 8 bases agree with TRBD1. The germline CDR1 and CDR2 sequences are SGHTA and FQGNSA. Trimming removed 5 bases from V and 2 bases from J; junction bases left unmatched: 10. CDR3 size: 16 residues. This CDR3 is CASSEILGQVQETQYF. The DNA of the CDR3 is TGTGCCAGCAGCGAAATACTGGGACAGGTACAAGAGACCCAGTACTTC. The full variable domain, in which reference TRBV7-2 and TRBJ2-5 provide the parts outside the CDR3, is GAGVSQSPSNKVTEKGKDVELRCDPISGHTALYWYRQSLGQGLEFLIYFQGNSAPDKSGLPSDRFSAERTGGSVSTLTIQRTQQEDSAVYLCASSEILGQVQETQYFGPGTRLLVL.

About this clonotype: Possible read error: a much larger clone is one base away. The chain recombines TRBV7-8 with TRBJ2-5; D tentatively reads TRBD1 or TRBD2 (5 bases each). The CDR3 runs 16 residues. Germline CDR1 is SGHVS and CDR2 is FQNEAQ. The CDR3 region is CASRYAPGRLQETRYF. CDR3 bases: TGTGCCAGCAGGTACGCGCCGGGACGGCTACAAGAGACCCGGTACTTC.

This chain joins TRBV28 and TRBJ2-5; D may be TRBD2 (6 bases). Trimming cost V 6 bases and J 2 bases, with 16 bases left between them. The germline gives CDR1 MDHEN, CDR2 SYDVKM. This CDR3 has 15 residues. CDR3 residues: CASRPPGLPQETQYF. The CDR3 coding sequence is TGTGCCAGCAGACCTCCGGGACTCCCTCAAGAGACCCAGTACTTC.

This clonotype was observed a handful of times. The chain links TRBV4-1 to TRBJ1-5, with D unresolved. Germline V gene sequence: CDR1 MGHRA, CDR2 YSYEKL. V lost 3 bases and J 3 bases, leaving 6 bases between the germline ends. This CDR3 is 13 amino acids long. The CDR3 sequence: CASSHRVNQPQHF. DNA for the CDR3: TGCGCCAGCAGCCACCGCGTCAATCAGCCCCAGCATTTT.